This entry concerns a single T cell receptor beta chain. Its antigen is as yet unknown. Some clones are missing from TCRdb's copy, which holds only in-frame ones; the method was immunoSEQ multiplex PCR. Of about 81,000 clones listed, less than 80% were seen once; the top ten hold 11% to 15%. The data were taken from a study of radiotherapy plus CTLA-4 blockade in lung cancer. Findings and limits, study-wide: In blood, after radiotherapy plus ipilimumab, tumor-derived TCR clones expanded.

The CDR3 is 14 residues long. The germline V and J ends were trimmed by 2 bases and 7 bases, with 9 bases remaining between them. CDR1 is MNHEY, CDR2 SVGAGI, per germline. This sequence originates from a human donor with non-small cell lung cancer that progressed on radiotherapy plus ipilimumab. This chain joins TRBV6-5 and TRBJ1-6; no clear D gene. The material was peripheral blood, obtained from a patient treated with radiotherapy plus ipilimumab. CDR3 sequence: CASSYEVSNSPLHF. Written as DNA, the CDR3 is TGTGCCAGCAGTTACGAGGTTTCCAATTCACCCCTCCACTTT.